This is a list of T cell receptor beta chains from one sample in a study of graft-versus-host responses after intestinal transplantation. Which antigens these TCRs recognize remains unknown. The method was immunoSEQ multiplex PCR; TCRdb's version includes in-frame clones alone and lacks a portion of them. The profile shows over 75,000 clones, approximately 90% of them singletons. The sequences come from unstimulated CD8+ T cells sorted from spleen or lymph node cells, collected before transplant. These receptors all stem from a human donor who was the organ donor for an intestinal transplant. Each CDR3 is given with its conserved first and last residue. The D gene is left open where the match is weak. Expanded clones are given a class, and other clones once, few, many or no size at all.

D	V	size	J	DNA	CDR3
-	TRBV27	-	TRBJ1-5	TGTGCCAGCAGTAACTACAAGGCTGATCAGCCCCAGCATTTT	CASSNYKADQPQHF
-	TRBV7-9	-	TRBJ2-1	TGTGCCAGCAGCTTAGTCGGCAATGAGCAGTTCTTC	CASSLVGNEQFF
-	TRBV21-1	-	TRBJ1-1	TGTGCCAGCCGACAGGACACTGAAGCTTTCTTT	CASRQDTEAFF
TRBD1	TRBV4-1	-	TRBJ1-2	TGCGCCAGCAGCCACGCAGGGGGCTATGGCTACACCTTC	CASSHAGGYGYTF
-	TRBV5-4	-	TRBJ1-5	TGTGCCAGCAGCTTGTCAGGGAGCAATCAGCCCCAGCATTTT	CASSLSGSNQPQHF
TRBD2	TRBV7-3	-	TRBJ2-3	TGTGCCAGCAGCGACGGACTAGCGGGAGCGGCAGATACGCAGTATTTT	CASSDGLAGAADTQYF
-	TRBV2	-	TRBJ2-7	TGTGCCACCGGGGGGCCCTTGTTCTACGAGCAGTACTTC	CATGGPLFYEQYF
TRBD1	TRBV9	-	TRBJ1-2	TGTGCCAGCAGCGTCTCTGGACAGGGCGATGGCTACACCTTC	CASSVSGQGDGYTF
TRBD1	TRBV30	-	TRBJ1-2	TGTGCCTGGAGTGTGCCCCCAGACAGGGGGCTCCTTAGTTATGGCTACACCTTC	CAWSVPPDRGLLSYGYTF
TRBD2	TRBV27	-	TRBJ2-5	TGTGCCAGCAGTTTTATAGCGGGAGGCGGAGAGACCCAGTACTTC	CASSFIAGGGETQYF
TRBD1	TRBV27	-	TRBJ1-1	TGTGCCAGCAGGCAGGGTTCGGGACAGATGAACACTGAAGCTTTCTTT	CASRQGSGQMNTEAFF
TRBD2	TRBV9	-	TRBJ2-1	TGTGCCAGCAGCCAACCGACTAGCGGGCCTGCCGGTGAGCAGTTCTTC	CASSQPTSGPAGEQFF
-	TRBV13	-	TRBJ2-5	TGTGCCAGCAGCCCGAGGATTGAGACCCAGTACTTC	CASSPRIETQYF
-	TRBV15	-	TRBJ2-5	TGTGCCACCAGCAGAGTACGGTCGCCGAGCTTTGGGACCCAGTACTTC	CATSRVRSPSFGTQYF
TRBD2	TRBV28	-	TRBJ2-1	TGTGCCAGCAAGGTGCTAGCGGGAGCTAATGAGCAGTTCTTC	CASKVLAGANEQFF
-	TRBV2	-	TRBJ1-5	TGTGCCAGCAGTGAGGGCCGGCAGGCCATTCAGCCCCAGCATTTT	CASSEGRQAIQPQHF
TRBD2	TRBV7-2	-	TRBJ2-1	TGTGCCAGCAGCTACGGGGGGACCTATGAGCAGTTCTTC	CASSYGGTYEQFF
-	TRBV18	-	TRBJ1-1	TGTGCCAGCTCCCACGCCCGGAGGGGCTACACTGAAGCTTTCTTT	CASSHARRGYTEAFF
TRBD1	TRBV5-1	once	TRBJ1-5	TGCGCCAGCAGCTGGACAGGGTCGGATCAGCCCCAGCATTTT	CASSWTGSDQPQHF
TRBD2	TRBV5-1	-	TRBJ2-2	TGCGCCAGCAGCTCAACCGGGACTAGCCTACCCACCGGGGAGCTGTTTTTT	CASSSTGTSLPTGELFF
TRBD1	TRBV7-8	-	TRBJ1-3	TGTGCCAGCAGCTTAGATGGGACAGGGTGGAACACCATATATTTT	CASSLDGTGWNTIYF
TRBD1	TRBV5-1	-	TRBJ2-7	TGCGCCAGCACCCCACCGGGACAGGGGGCCCACGAGCAGTACTTC	CASTPPGQGAHEQYF
-	TRBV4-1	-	TRBJ2-7	TGCGCCAGCAGCCAAGAGCTACAGGGCGCCTACGAGCAGTACTTC	CASSQELQGAYEQYF
-	TRBV5-8	-	TRBJ1-5	TGTGCCAGCAGCCCCTTCGGGGGGGCCCAGCCCCAGCATTTT	CASSPFGGAQPQHF
TRBD1	TRBV2	-	TRBJ1-1	TGTGCCTGCCGGACAGGTTTTTTCTATGCTGAAGCTTTCTTT	CACRTGFFYAEAFF
-	TRBV28	once	TRBJ1-2	TGTGCCAGCACGTCTGTGAGCAAGACAGAGCCCTATGGCTACACCTTC	CASTSVSKTEPYGYTF
-	TRBV28	-	TRBJ2-7	TGTGCCAGCAGTGACCCTTCTGTCGGGAAGGCTATCGGCGACGAGCAGTACTTC	CASSDPSVGKAIGDEQYF
-	TRBV28	-	TRBJ1-4	TGTGCCAGCAGACCTCAGGAGGGGGGGATGGGAAAACTGTTTTTT	CASRPQEGGMGKLFF
TRBD1	TRBV13	-	TRBJ1-5	TGTGCCAGCAGCCTGCAGGGGGCGGGTCAGCCCCAGCATTTT	CASSLQGAGQPQHF
-	TRBV2	-	TRBJ1-2	TGTGCCAGCAGTGATACCGGAGGATACTATGGCTACACCTTC	CASSDTGGYYGYTF
TRBD1	TRBV29-1	-	TRBJ2-3	TGCAGCGGGCTAGGGACAGGGGCGGATACGCAGTATTTT	CSGLGTGADTQYF
TRBD2	TRBV5-1	-	TRBJ2-2	TGCGCCAGCAGCACCTTCGGACTAGCGGGGGATACAGGGACCGGGGAGCTGTTTTTT	CASSTFGLAGDTGTGELFF
TRBD1	TRBV5-6	few	TRBJ1-2	TGTGCCAGCAGCCACGAAGACAGGGTCTATGGCTACACCTTC	CASSHEDRVYGYTF
-	TRBV10-2	-	TRBJ2-7	TGCGCCAGCGGATGGGACAATAACTACGAGCAGTACTTC	CASGWDNNYEQYF
TRBD2	TRBV5-4	-	TRBJ2-7	TGTGCCAGCAGTCTCCCGGGGGGAGCCGAGCAGTACTTC	CASSLPGGAEQYF
TRBD1	TRBV10-1	once	TRBJ1-1	TGCGCCAGCAGTACGGGACAGGGTCAGGAGATGAACACTGAAGCTTTCTTT	CASSTGQGQEMNTEAFF
-	TRBV21-1	-	TRBJ2-3	TGTGCCAGCAGCAATCCTCGCGGGCCTAGCACAGATACGCAGTATTTT	CASSNPRGPSTDTQYF
-	TRBV7-9	-	TRBJ1-1	TGTGCCAGCAGCCCCCGACAGCTTGGGAACACTGAAGCTTTCTTT	CASSPRQLGNTEAFF
-	TRBV5-1	-	TRBJ1-2	TGCGCCAGCAGCCCCACCCACATACAACAAAACTATGGCTACACCTTC	CASSPTHIQQNYGYTF
-	TRBV7-3	-	TRBJ1-3	TGTGCCAGCACCCAACGGGAGACCAGGTCTGGAAACACCATATATTTT	CASTQRETRSGNTIYF
TRBD1	TRBV7-7	-	TRBJ2-7	TGTGCCAGCAGCCCTAGACAGGGATGGGAGCAGTACTTC	CASSPRQGWEQYF
-	TRBV20-1	-	TRBJ1-1	TGCAGTGCTGAGCTTAACACTGAAGCTTTCTTT	CSAELNTEAFF
-	TRBV6-6	-	TRBJ1-6	TGTGCCAGCAGTTCCTTTCCGGGGATGAACAATTCACCCCTCCACTTT	CASSSFPGMNNSPLHF
-	TRBV9	-	TRBJ1-2	TGTGCCAGCAGCGTAGCCCTTTGGGCCTACTATGGCTACACCTTC	CASSVALWAYYGYTF
-	TRBV4-1	-	TRBJ1-6	TGCGCCAGCAGCCCGGATTGGGTGAGGAATTCACCCCTCCACTTT	CASSPDWVRNSPLHF
-	TRBV5-6	-	TRBJ1-6	TGTGCCAGCAGCTTCGGGAATTCACCCCTCCACTTT	CASSFGNSPLHF
TRBD2	TRBV7-2	-	TRBJ2-7	TGTGCCAGCAGCTTAGGACTAGCGGGAGTCGGGTACGAGCAGTACTTC	CASSLGLAGVGYEQYF
TRBD1	TRBV15	-	TRBJ1-5	TGTGCCACCAGCAGAGGGCTGGACAGGGCGCATTTT	CATSRGLDRAHF
-	TRBV25-1	-	TRBJ1-1	TGTGCCAGCCGATCGACAGGGAACACTGAAGCTTTCTTT	CASRSTGNTEAFF
-	TRBV10-2	-	TRBJ2-2	TGCGCCAGCAATTGGGGGCCGAACACCGGGGAGCTGTTTTTT	CASNWGPNTGELFF
-	TRBV7-9	-	TRBJ2-5	TGTGCCAGCAGCTTAGGTATAGGAGAGGAGACCCAGTACTTC	CASSLGIGEETQYF
TRBD1	TRBV6-1	-	TRBJ1-1	TGTGCCAGCAGTAGGGGGCCCAAGACTGAAGCTTTCTTT	CASSRGPKTEAFF
-	TRBV13	-	TRBJ2-1	TGTGCCAGCAGCTCCTACAGTGGCTCCTACAATGAGCAGTTCTTC	CASSSYSGSYNEQFF
TRBD2	TRBV6-5	-	TRBJ2-5	TGTGCCAGCAGCCAAACTAGCGGGGGCCAAGAGACCCAGTACTTC	CASSQTSGGQETQYF
TRBD2	TRBV4-2	-	TRBJ2-7	TGTGCCAGCAGCCAAGAGGAGAATCTAGCGGTTAGCTACGAGCAGTACTTC	CASSQEENLAVSYEQYF